This TCR beta chain stems from a study of blood T cells in healthy people across ages. The study, taken as a whole, reports: Older age went with lower TCR beta diversity per million T cells, in a roughly linear way.

The germline V and J ends were trimmed by 6 bases and 0 bases, with 14 bases remaining between them. The CDR3 length is 14 residues. Germline loops: CDR1 SQVTM, CDR2 ANQGSEA. The authors ran a second PCR of 7 to 11 cycles using a sample-barcoded 5' primer and a J-beta primer mix. Via MiXCR, TCRdb re-called the 5' RACE reads, giving one row per CDR3 protein. Among hundreds of thousands of distinct CDR3 sequences listed, about 53% were seen once. A note on this clonotype: Its target is unknown.

The donors, aged 6 to 90, were healthy Caucasians from Russia. Donors each provided around 10 milliliters of peripheral blood. This clonotype was obtained from a man between 60 and 70 years old in good health. Sample: blood. The chain recombines TRBV29-1 with TRBJ1-1; D unresolved. CDR3 region: CSVSVRGMNTEAFF. The CDR3 bases are TGCAGCGTCTCTGTTCGCGGGATGAACACTGAAGCTTTCTTT. The full variable domain, with the rest looked up from reference TRBV29-1 and TRBJ1-1, is SAVISQKPSRDICQRGTSLTIQCQVDSQVTMMFWYRQQPGQSLTLIATANQGSEATYESGFVIDKFPISRPNLTFSTLTVSNMSPEDSSIYLCSVSVRGMNTEAFFGQGTRLTVV.